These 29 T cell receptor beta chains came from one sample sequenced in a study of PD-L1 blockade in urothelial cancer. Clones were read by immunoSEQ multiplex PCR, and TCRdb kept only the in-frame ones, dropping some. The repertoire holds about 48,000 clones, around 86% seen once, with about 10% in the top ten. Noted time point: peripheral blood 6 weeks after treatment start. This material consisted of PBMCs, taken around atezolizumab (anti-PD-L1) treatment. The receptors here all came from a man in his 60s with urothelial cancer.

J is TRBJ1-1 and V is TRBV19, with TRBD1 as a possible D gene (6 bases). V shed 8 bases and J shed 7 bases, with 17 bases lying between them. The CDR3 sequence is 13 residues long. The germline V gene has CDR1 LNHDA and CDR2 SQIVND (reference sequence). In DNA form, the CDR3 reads TGTGCCAGTGGTCCTAGGGGGGGAGATGAAGCTTTCTTT. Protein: CASGPRGGDEAFF.

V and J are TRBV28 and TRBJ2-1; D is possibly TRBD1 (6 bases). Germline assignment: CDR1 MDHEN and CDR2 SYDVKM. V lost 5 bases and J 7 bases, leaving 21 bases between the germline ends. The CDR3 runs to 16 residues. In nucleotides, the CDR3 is TGTGCCAGCAGTCCGTTTCGTTCTGACAGGAGGAATGAGCAGTTCTTC. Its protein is CASSPFRSDRRNEQFF.

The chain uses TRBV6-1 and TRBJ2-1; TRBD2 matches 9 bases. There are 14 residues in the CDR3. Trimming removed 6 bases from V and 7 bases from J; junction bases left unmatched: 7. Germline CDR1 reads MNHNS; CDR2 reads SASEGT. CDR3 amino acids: CASRRARGGNEQFF. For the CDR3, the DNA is TGTGCCAGCAGACGGGCGCGGGGGGGAAATGAGCAGTTCTTC.

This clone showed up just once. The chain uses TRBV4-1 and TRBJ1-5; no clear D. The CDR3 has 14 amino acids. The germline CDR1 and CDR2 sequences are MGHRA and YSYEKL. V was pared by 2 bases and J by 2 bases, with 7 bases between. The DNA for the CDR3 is TGCGCCAGCAGCCAAACAGTGGGCAATCAGCCCCAGCATTTT. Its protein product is CASSQTVGNQPQHF.

CDR3 coding DNA: TGCGCCAGCAGCTTAGGGGGCCTAGATAATTCACCCCTCCACTTT. Translation: CASSLGGLDNSPLHF. V is TRBV5-1 and J is TRBJ1-6; 7 bases are a match to TRBD1. CDR1 is SGHRS, CDR2 YFSETQ, per germline. Trimming removed 2 bases from V and 5 bases from J; junction bases left unmatched: 4. CDR3 size: 15 residues.

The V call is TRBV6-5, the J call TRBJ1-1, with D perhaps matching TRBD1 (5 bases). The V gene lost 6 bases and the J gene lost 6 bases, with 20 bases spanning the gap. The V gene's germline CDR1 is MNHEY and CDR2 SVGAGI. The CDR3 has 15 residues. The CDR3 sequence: CASSPTPDRFAEAFF. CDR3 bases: TGTGCCAGCAGCCCCACCCCAGACAGATTCGCTGAAGCTTTCTTT.

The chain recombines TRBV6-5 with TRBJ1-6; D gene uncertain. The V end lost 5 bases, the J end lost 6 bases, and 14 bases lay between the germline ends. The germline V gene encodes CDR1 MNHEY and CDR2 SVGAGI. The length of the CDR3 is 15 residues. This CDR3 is CASSPAMGRNSPLHF. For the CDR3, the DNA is TGTGCCAGCAGTCCAGCTATGGGCCGTAATTCACCCCTCCACTTT.

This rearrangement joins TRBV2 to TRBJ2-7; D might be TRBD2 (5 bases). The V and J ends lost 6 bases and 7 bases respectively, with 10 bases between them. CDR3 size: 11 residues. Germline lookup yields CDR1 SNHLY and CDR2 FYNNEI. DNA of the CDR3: TGTGCCAGCAGCGTACAGCGGGAGCAGTACTTC. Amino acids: CASSVQREQYF.

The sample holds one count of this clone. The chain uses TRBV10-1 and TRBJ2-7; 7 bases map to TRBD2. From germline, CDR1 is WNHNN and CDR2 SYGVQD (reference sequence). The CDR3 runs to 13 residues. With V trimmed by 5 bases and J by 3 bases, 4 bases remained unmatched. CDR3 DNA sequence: TGCGCCAGCAGTCCCTCGGGGGGCTACGAGCAGTACTTC. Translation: CASSPSGGYEQYF.

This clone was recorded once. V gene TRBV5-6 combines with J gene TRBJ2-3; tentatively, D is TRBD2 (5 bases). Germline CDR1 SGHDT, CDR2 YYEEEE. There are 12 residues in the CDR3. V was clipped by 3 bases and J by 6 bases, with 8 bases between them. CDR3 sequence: CASSSRADTQYF. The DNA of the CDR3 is TGTGCCAGCAGCTCGAGGGCGGATACGCAGTATTTT.

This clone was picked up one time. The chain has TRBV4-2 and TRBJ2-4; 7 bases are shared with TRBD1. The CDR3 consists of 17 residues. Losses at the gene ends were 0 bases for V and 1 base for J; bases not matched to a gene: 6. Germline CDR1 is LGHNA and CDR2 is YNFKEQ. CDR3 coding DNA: TGTGCCAGCAGCCAAGATGAAGGGGGCAGGGCCAAAAACATTCAGTACTTC. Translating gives CASSQDEGGRAKNIQYF.

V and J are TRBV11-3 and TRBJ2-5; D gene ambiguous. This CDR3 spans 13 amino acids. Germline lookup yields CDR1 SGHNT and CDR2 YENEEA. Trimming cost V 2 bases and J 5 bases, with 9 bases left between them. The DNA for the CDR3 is TGTGCCAGCAGCTTATACACGCAGGAGACCCAGTACTTC. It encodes CASSLYTQETQYF.

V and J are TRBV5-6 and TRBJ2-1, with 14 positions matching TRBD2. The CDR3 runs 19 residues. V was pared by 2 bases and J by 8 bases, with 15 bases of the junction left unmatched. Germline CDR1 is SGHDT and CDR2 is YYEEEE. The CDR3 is CASSLPGLAGAPVTDEQFF. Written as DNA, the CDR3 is TGTGCCAGCAGCTTACCGGGACTAGCGGGGGCCCCCGTTACGGATGAGCAGTTCTTC.

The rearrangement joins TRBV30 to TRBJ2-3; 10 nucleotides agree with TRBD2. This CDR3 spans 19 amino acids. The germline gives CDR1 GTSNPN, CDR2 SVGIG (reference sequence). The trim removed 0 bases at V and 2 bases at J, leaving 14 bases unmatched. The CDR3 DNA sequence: TGTGCCTGGAGTGTCGGGTGGCTAGCGGGGGCCATTTTCACAGATACGCAGTATTTT. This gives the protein CAWSVGWLAGAIFTDTQYF.

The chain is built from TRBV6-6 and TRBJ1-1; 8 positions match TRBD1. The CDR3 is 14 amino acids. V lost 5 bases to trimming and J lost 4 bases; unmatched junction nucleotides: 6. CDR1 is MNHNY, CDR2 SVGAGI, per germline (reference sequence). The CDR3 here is CASSPRTGSTEAFF. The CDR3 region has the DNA TGTGCCAGCAGTCCAAGGACAGGGAGCACTGAAGCTTTCTTT.

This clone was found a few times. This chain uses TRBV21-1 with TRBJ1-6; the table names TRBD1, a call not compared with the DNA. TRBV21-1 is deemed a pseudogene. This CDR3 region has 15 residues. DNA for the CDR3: TGTGCCAGCAGTATGGACAGGGAGAGGAATTCACCCCTCCACTTT. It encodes CASSMDRERNSPLHF.

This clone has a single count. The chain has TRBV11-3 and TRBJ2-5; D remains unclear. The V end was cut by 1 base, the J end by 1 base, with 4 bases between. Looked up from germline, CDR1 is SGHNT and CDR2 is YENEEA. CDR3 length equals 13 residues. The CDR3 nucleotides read TGTGCCAGCAGCTTAGGGCTCCAAGAGACCCAGTACTTC. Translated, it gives CASSLGLQETQYF.

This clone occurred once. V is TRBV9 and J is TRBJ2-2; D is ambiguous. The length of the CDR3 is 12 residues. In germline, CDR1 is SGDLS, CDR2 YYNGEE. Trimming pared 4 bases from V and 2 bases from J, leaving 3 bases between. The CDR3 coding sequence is TGTGCCAGCAGCCCTAACACCGGGGAGCTGTTTTTT. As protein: CASSPNTGELFF.

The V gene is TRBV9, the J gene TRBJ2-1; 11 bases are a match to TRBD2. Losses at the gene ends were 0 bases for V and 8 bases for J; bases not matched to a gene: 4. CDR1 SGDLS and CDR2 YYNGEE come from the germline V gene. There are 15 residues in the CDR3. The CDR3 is CASSVATSGGYEQFF. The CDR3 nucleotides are TGTGCCAGCAGCGTAGCAACTAGCGGGGGTTATGAGCAGTTCTTC.

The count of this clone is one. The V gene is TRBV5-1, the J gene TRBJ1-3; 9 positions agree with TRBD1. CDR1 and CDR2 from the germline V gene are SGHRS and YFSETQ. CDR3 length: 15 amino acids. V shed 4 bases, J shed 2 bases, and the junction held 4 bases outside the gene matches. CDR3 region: CASSLDRGTGNTIYF. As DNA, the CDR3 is TGCGCCAGCAGCCTCGACAGGGGGACTGGAAACACCATATATTTT.

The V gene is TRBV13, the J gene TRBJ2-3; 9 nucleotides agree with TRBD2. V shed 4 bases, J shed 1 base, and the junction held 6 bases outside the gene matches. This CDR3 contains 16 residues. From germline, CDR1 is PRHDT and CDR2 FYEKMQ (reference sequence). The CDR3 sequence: CASSYLAGGRTDTQYF. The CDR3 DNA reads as TGTGCCAGCAGCTACCTGGCGGGGGGGCGCACAGATACGCAGTATTTT.

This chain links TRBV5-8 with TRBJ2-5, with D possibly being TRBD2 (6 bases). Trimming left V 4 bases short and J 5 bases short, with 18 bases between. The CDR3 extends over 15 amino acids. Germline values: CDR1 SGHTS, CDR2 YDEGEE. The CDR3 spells CASSSRRGMVETQYF. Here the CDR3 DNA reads TGTGCCAGCAGCAGCCGGAGGGGTATGGTGGAGACCCAGTACTTC. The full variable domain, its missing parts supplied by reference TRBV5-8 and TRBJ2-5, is EAGVTQSPTHLIKTRGQQATLRCSPISGHTSVYWYQQALGLGLQFLLWYDEGEERNRGNFPPRFSGRQFPNYSSELNVNALELEDSALYLCASSSRRGMVETQYFGPGTRLLVL.

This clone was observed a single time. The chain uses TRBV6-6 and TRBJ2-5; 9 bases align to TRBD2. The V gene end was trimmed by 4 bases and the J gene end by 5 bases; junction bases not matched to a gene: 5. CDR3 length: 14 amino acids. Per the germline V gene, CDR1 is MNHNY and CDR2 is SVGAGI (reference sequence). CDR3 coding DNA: TGTGCCAGCAGTTGGGCTAGCGGGGATGAGACCCAGTACTTC. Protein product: CASSWASGDETQYF.

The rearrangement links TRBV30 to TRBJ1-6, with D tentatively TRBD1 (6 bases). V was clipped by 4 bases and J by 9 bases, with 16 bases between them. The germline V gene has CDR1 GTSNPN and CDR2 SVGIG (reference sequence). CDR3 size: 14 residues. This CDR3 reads CAWNREGSISPLHF. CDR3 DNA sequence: TGTGCCTGGAACAGGGAGGGCTCTATTTCACCCCTCCACTTT.

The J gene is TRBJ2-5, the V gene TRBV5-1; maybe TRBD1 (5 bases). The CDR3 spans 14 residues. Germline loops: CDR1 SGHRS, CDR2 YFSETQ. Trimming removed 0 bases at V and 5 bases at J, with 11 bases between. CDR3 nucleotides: TGCGCCAGCAGCTTGGGGCACGCAGGGGAGACCCAGTACTTC. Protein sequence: CASSLGHAGETQYF.

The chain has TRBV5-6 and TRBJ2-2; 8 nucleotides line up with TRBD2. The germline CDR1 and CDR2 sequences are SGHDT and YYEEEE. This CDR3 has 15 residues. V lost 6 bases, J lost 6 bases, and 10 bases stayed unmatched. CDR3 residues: CASKLTGGGSGELFF. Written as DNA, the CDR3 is TGTGCCAGCAAACTTACGGGGGGGGGATCCGGGGAGCTGTTTTTT.

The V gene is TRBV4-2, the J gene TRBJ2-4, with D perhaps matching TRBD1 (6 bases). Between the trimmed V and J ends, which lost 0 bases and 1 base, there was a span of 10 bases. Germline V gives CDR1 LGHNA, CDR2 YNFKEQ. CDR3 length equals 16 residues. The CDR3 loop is CASSQEQGEAKNIQYF. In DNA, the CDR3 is TGTGCCAGCAGCCAAGAACAGGGAGAGGCCAAAAACATTCAGTACTTC.

In DNA form, the CDR3 reads TGTGCCAGCAGCCCCAGTAGGAGTTCACCCCTCCACTTT. Amino acids: CASSPSRSSPLHF. The chain combines TRBV7-8 with TRBJ1-6; D unclear. Trimming pared 5 bases from V and 9 bases from J, leaving 11 bases between. Germline V gene lookup returns CDR1 SGHVS and CDR2 FQNEAQ. The CDR3 runs 13 residues.

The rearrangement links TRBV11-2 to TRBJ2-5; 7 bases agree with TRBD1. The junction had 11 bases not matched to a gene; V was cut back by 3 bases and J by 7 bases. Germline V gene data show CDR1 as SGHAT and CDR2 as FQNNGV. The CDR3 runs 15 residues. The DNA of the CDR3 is TGTGCCAGCAGCTTTGGTCGACAGGGCAAAGGGACCCAGTACTTC. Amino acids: CASSFGRQGKGTQYF.